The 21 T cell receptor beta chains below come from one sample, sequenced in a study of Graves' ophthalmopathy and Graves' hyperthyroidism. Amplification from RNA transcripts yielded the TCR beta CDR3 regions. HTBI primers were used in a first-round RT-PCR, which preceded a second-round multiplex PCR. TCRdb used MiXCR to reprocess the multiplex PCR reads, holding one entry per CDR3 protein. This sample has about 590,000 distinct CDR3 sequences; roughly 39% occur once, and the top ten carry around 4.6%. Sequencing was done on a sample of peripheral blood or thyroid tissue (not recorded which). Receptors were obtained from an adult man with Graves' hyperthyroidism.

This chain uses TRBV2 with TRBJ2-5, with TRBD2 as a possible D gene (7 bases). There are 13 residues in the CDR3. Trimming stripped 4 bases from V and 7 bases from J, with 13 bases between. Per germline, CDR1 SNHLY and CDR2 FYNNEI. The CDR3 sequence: CASSGGGEGTQYF. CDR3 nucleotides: TGTGCCAGCAGTGGGGGGGGCGAGGGGACCCAGTACTTC.

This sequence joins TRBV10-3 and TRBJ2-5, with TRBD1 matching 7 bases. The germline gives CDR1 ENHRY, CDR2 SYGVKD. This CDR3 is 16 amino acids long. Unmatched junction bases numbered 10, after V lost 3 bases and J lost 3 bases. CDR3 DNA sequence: TGTGCCATCAGTGAAGGGGCCGGGACAGCAAAAGAGACCCAGTACTTC. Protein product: CAISEGAGTAKETQYF.

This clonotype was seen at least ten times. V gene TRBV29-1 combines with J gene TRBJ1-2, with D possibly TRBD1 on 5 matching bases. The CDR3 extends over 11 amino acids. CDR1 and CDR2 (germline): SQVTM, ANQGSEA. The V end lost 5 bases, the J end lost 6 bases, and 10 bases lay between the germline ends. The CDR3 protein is CSVQGRNGYTF. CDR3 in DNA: TGCAGCGTTCAGGGCAGGAATGGCTACACCTTC.

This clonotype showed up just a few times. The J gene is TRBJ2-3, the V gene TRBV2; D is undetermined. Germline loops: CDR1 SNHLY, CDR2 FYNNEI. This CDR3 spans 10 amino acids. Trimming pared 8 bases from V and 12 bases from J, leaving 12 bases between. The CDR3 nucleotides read TGTGCCAGCGCAGCCCCAACCCAGTATTTT. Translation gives CASAAPTQYF.

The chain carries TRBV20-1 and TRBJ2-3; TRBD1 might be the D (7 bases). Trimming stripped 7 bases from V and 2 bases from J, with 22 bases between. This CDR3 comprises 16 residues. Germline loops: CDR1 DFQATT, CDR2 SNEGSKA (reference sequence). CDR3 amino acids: CSVQGGKRVLTDTQYF. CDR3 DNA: TGCAGTGTCCAGGGGGGAAAGCGCGTCCTCACAGATACGCAGTATTTT.

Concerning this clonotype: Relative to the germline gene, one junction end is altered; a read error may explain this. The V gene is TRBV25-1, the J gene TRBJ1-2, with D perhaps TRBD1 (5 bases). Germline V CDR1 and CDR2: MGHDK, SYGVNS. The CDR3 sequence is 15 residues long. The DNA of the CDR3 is TGTGCCAGCAGCCAAGGGGTCGAGGAGAGGAAAGGCTGCACCTTC. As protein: CASSQGVEERKGCTF.

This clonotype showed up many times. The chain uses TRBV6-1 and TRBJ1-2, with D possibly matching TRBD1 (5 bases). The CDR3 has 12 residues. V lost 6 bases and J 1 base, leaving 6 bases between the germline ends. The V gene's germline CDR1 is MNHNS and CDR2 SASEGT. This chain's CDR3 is CASRGGNYGYTF. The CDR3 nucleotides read TGTGCCAGCAGGGGGGGTAACTATGGCTACACCTTC.

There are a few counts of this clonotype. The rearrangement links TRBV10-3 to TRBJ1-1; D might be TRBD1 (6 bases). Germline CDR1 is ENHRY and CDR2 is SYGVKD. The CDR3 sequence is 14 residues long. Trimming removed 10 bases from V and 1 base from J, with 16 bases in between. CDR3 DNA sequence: TGTGCCAGCAGGCTACAGGGCCGGAACACTGAAGCTTTCTTT. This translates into CASRLQGRNTEAFF.

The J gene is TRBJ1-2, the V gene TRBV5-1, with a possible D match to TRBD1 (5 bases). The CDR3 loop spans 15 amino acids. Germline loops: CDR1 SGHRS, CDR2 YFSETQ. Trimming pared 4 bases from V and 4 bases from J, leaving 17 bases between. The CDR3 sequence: CASSETGGVIYGYTF. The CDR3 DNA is TGCGCCAGCAGCGAAACAGGAGGAGTTATCTATGGCTACACCTTC.

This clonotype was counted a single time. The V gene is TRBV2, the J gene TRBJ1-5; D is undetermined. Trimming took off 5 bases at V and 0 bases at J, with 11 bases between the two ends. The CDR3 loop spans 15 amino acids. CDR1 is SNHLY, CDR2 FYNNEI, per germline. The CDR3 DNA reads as TGTGCCAGCAGTCCAGGTATCTATAGCAATCAGCCCCAGCATTTT. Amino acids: CASSPGIYSNQPQHF. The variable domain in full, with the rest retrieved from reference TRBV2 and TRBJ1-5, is EPEVTQTPSHQVTQMGQEVILRCVPISNHLYFYWYRQILGQKVEFLVSFYNNEISEKSEIFDDQFSVERPDGSNFTLKIRSTKLEDSAMYFCASSPGIYSNQPQHFGDGTRLSIL.

The CDR3 DNA reads TGTGCCAGCAGCGTAGAAGTGGGGGGTACCGGGGAGCTGTTTTTT. Translated: CASSVEVGGTGELFF. The J gene is TRBJ2-2, the V gene TRBV9, with D maybe TRBD2 (6 bases). CDR3 size: 15 residues. Germline V CDR1 and CDR2: SGDLS, YYNGEE. Trimming cost V 0 bases and J 5 bases, with 11 bases left between them.

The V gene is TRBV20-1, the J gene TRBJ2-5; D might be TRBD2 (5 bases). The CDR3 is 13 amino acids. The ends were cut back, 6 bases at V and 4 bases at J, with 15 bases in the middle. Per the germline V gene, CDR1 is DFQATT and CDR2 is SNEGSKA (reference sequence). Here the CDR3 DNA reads TGCAGTGCCCATTACATGGCGGGAGAGACCCAGTACTTC. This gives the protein CSAHYMAGETQYF.

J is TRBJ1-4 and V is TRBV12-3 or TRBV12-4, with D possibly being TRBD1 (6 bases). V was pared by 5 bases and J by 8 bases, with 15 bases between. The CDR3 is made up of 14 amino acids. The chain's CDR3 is CASSPLGGREKLFF. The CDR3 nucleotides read TGTGCCAGCAGTCCACTAGGGGGTCGGGAAAAACTGTTTTTT.

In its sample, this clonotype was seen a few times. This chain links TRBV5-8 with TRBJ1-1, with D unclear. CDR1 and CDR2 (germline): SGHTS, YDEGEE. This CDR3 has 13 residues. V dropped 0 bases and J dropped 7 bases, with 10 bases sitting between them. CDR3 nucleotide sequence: TGTGCCAGCAGCTTGGGTTCCAGCCGTGAAGCTTTCTTT. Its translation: CASSLGSSREAFF.

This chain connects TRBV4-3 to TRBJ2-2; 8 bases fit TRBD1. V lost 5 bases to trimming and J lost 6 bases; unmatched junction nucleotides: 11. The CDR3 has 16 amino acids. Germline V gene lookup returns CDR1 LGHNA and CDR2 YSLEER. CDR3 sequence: CASSSRTGTGPGELFF. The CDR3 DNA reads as TGCGCCAGCAGCTCCCGGACAGGGACTGGGCCCGGGGAGCTGTTTTTT.

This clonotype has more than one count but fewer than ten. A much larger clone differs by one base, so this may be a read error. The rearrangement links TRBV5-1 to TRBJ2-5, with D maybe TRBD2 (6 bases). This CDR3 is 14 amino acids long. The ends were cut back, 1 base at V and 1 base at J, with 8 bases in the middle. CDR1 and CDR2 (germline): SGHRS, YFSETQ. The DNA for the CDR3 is TGCGCCAGCAGCTTGACTAGCATCCAAGAGACCCAGTACTTC. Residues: CASSLTSIQETQYF.

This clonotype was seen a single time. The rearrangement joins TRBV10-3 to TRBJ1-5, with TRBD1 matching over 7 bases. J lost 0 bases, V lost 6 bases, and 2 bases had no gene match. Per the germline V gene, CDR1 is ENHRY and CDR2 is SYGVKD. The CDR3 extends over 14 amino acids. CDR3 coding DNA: TGTGCCATCAGCGACAGGGATAGCAATCAGCCCCAGCATTTT. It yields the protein CAISDRDSNQPQHF.

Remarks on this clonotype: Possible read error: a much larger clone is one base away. CDR3 bases: TGTGCCAGCAGCCACCCGGGAGACTACGAGCACTACTTC. This translates into CASSHPGDYEHYF. This rearrangement joins TRBV7-6 to TRBJ2-7; a possible D gene is TRBD2 (6 bases). The CDR3 totals 13 residues. Per the germline V gene, CDR1 is SGHVS and CDR2 is FNYEAQ.

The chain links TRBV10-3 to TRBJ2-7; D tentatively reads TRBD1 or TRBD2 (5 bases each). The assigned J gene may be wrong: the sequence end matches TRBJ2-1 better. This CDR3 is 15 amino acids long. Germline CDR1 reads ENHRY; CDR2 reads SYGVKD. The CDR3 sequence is CAISDGAGSYNEQFF. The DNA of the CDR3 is TGTGCCATCAGTGACGGGGCTGGCTCCTACAATGAGCAGTTCTTC.

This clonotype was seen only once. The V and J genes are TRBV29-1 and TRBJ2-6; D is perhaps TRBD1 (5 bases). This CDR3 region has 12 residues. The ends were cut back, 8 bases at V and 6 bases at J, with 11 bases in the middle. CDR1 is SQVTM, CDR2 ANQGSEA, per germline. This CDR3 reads CSFQQEANVLTF. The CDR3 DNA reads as TGCAGCTTCCAACAGGAGGCCAACGTCCTGACTTTC.

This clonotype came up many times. CDR3 region: CAISESGGQGEQPQHF. Written as DNA, the CDR3 is TGTGCCATCAGTGAGTCAGGGGGGCAGGGAGAGCAGCCCCAGCATTTT. This sequence joins TRBV10-3 and TRBJ1-5; a possible D gene is TRBD1 (6 bases). Germline CDR1 and CDR2: ENHRY and SYGVKD. The CDR3 has 16 residues. Trimming cost V 0 bases and J 7 bases, with 16 bases left between them.